Below, 21 T cell receptor beta chains from the same sample are listed, as sequenced in a study of identical twins (dated by TCRdb to between 2015 and 2016). Libraries were prepared through 5' RACE. TCRdb shows the sequencer as Illumina HiSeq 2000. TCRdb passed the public sequencing reads through fastp at Q25 and MiXCR, retaining productive beta sequences. Records with the same CDR3 protein are collapsed into one entry carrying the most frequent genes and DNA. This sample is represented by roughly 480,000 distinct CDR3 sequences; approximately 24% of them were singletons. About 2.9% of the sample lies in the top ten. These data also formed part of another study, on T cells expressing NK-cell markers.

The sample comprised CD4+ T cells sorted from blood. The receptors were sampled from a woman aged 18-29 years in good health.

This clonotype has just a few counts. The chain has TRBV20-1 and TRBJ2-7; 7 bases align to TRBD2. This CDR3 comprises 11 residues. Germline assignment: CDR1 DFQATT and CDR2 SNEGSKA (reference sequence). The chain's CDR3 is CSAGGGNEQYF. The CDR3 nucleotides read TGCAGCGCTGGGGGGGGGAACGAGCAGTACTTC.

The sample holds a few counts of this clonotype. V gene TRBV5-1 combines with J gene TRBJ1-1; no clear D. Germline loops: CDR1 SGHRS, CDR2 YFSETQ. This CDR3 region has 15 residues. Trimming took off 0 bases at V and 4 bases at J, with 13 bases between the two ends. The CDR3: CASSLGENYFTEAFF. The CDR3 DNA reads TGCGCCAGCAGCTTGGGAGAAAATTATTTCACTGAAGCTTTCTTT.

This chain uses TRBV14 with TRBJ1-1; D not certain. The V end lost 0 bases, the J end lost 1 base, and 3 bases lay between the germline ends. The CDR3 runs to 13 residues. Per germline, CDR1 SGHDN and CDR2 FVKESK. CDR3 nucleotide sequence: TGTGCCAGCAGCCAAGACCAGAACACTGAAGCTTTCTTT. This encodes CASSQDQNTEAFF.

In nucleotides, the CDR3 is TGTGCCAGCAGCGTAGATCGGGCAGGCCAAGAGACCCAGTACTTC. It specifies CASSVDRAGQETQYF. The chain recombines TRBV9 with TRBJ2-5; D ambiguous. Germline CDR1 reads SGDLS; CDR2 reads YYNGEE. Trimming removed 0 bases at V and 1 base at J, with 10 bases between. The CDR3 spans 15 residues.

This clonotype was counted between two and nine times. The chain combines TRBV12-3 or TRBV12-4 with TRBJ2-1; 11 bases are a match to TRBD2. With V trimmed by 7 bases and J by 3 bases, 5 bases remained unmatched. The CDR3 is made up of 15 amino acids. The CDR3 bases are TGTGCCAGCAACCCGGGACTAGCGGTCTACAATGAGCAGTTCTTC. Residues: CASNPGLAVYNEQFF.

The DNA of the CDR3 is TGCTGTGTCAGGGGGGGGACAGGGACCTACAATGAGCAGTTCTTC. It is translated as CCVRGGTGTYNEQFF. The chain employs TRBV20-1 and TRBJ2-1; 9 bases are a match to TRBD1. Germline-derived CDR1 and CDR2 are DFQATT and SNEGSKA (reference sequence). The CDR3 contains 15 residues.

The chain is built from TRBV20-1 and TRBJ2-1; TRBD2 matches 8 bases. J was trimmed by 2 bases and V by 5 bases; bases with no gene match: 5. The CDR3 is made up of 14 amino acids. The germline CDR1 and CDR2 sequences are DFQATT and SNEGSKA (reference sequence). CDR3 amino acids: CSAVAGPAYNEQFF. The CDR3 DNA is TGCAGTGCTGTAGCGGGACCCGCCTACAATGAGCAGTTCTTC.

This clonotype was found a few times. The V gene is TRBV10-3, the J gene TRBJ2-5; D is perhaps TRBD1 or TRBD2 (5 bases each). Germline values: CDR1 ENHRY, CDR2 SYGVKD. The CDR3 is 14 amino acids. Trimming took 8 bases from V and 5 from J, leaving 18 bases between them. The CDR3 spells CAIGEMGLRETQYF. The CDR3 DNA reads TGTGCCATCGGGGAGATGGGGCTGAGGGAGACCCAGTACTTC.

The chain combines TRBV7-2 with TRBJ2-1, with 11 bases that match TRBD2. The trim removed 5 bases at V and 1 base at J, leaving 4 bases unmatched. Looked up from germline, CDR1 is SGHTA and CDR2 is FQGNSA. The CDR3 is made up of 16 amino acids. This CDR3 reads CASSPGLAVSYNEQFF. The CDR3, as DNA: TGTGCCAGCAGCCCGGGACTAGCGGTTTCCTACAATGAGCAGTTCTTC.

The rearrangement links TRBV7-2 to TRBJ2-2, with D uncertain. The CDR3 spans 14 residues. Trimming cost V 4 bases and J 1 base, with 7 bases left between them. In germline, CDR1 is SGHTA, CDR2 FQGNSA. In DNA, the CDR3 is TGTGCCAGCAGCTCACCCGGGAACACCGGGGAGCTGTTTTTT. Protein: CASSSPGNTGELFF.

This chain uses TRBV7-2 with TRBJ2-1, with TRBD1 identical over 7 bases. CDR1 SGHTA and CDR2 FQGNSA come from the germline V gene. The J segment lost 8 bases and the V segment lost 2 bases, leaving 9 bases of the junction unmatched. The CDR3 consists of 15 residues. CDR3 nucleotide sequence: TGTGCCAGCAGCTTAAGGTGGACAGGAGTCGATGAGCAGTTCTTC. Translation: CASSLRWTGVDEQFF.

This clonotype appeared a few times. The chain employs TRBV12-3 or TRBV12-4 and TRBJ1-2; 7 bases fit TRBD1. The CDR3 contains 12 residues. J gave up 6 bases and V 6 bases, and 4 bases lay outside the gene matches. The CDR3 sequence: CASSRGEDGYTF. CDR3 bases: TGTGCCAGCAGCAGGGGGGAGGATGGCTACACCTTC.

The table lists this clonotype with a few counts. The CDR3 DNA is TGTGCCAGCAGCTTCCAGTGGGGCCAAGAGACCCAGTACTTC. Its translation: CASSFQWGQETQYF. The genes are TRBV7-9 and TRBJ2-5; no clear D. Germline loops: CDR1 SEHNR, CDR2 FQNEAQ (reference sequence). CDR3 length equals 14 residues. Trimming took off 3 bases at V and 1 base at J, with 9 bases between the two ends.

The gene calls are TRBV3-1 and TRBJ2-5; D may be TRBD2 (6 bases). V was trimmed by 1 base and J by 4 bases, leaving 10 bases between them. CDR3 length: 14 amino acids. Germline-derived CDR1 and CDR2 are LGHDT and YNNKEL (reference sequence). The CDR3 bases are TGTGCCAGCAGCCAAGGGGTACTAGCAGAGACCCAGTACTTC. Amino acids: CASSQGVLAETQYF.

In its sample, this clonotype was seen a few times. The chain couples TRBV25-1 to TRBJ2-7; TRBD1 matches 9 bases. The CDR3 extends over 14 amino acids. Per germline, CDR1 MGHDK and CDR2 SYGVNS. V shed 6 bases, J shed 7 bases, and the junction held 10 bases outside the gene matches. CDR3 sequence: CASSRLTGGSEQYF. The CDR3 DNA reads TGTGCCAGCAGCCGCCTGACAGGGGGTAGTGAGCAGTACTTC.

This clonotype was counted only a few times. The chain carries TRBV10-3 and TRBJ2-1, with TRBD2 matching over 9 bases. J lost 9 bases, V lost 2 bases, and 8 bases had no gene match. CDR1 and CDR2 from the germline V gene are ENHRY and SYGVKD. The CDR3 totals 15 residues. The CDR3 is CAISERASGNSEQFF. DNA for the CDR3: TGTGCCATCAGTGAGCGGGCTAGCGGGAACAGTGAGCAGTTCTTC.

This CDR3 reads CASSQEPALTYEQYF. DNA for the CDR3: TGTGCCAGCAGCCAAGAACCAGCGCTAACCTACGAGCAGTACTTC. The chain couples TRBV4-2 to TRBJ2-7; no clear D. V was cut by 0 bases and J by 2 bases, with 11 bases left in between. The CDR3 sequence is 15 residues long. From germline, CDR1 is LGHNA and CDR2 YNFKEQ.

This clonotype occurred once. The V and J genes are TRBV7-9 and TRBJ2-3; 7 bases line up with TRBD1. Looked up from germline, CDR1 is SEHNR and CDR2 is FQNEAQ (reference sequence). The V gene end was trimmed by 3 bases and the J gene end by 2 bases; junction bases not matched to a gene: 5. This CDR3 has 15 residues. CDR3 sequence (DNA): TGTGCCAGCAGCTTCGGACAGGTCCTCACAGATACGCAGTATTTT. Translated: CASSFGQVLTDTQYF.

The sample holds a few counts of this clonotype. This rearrangement joins TRBV10-3 to TRBJ2-2; 9 bases line up with TRBD2. CDR1 is ENHRY, CDR2 SYGVKD, per germline. V shed 9 bases, J shed 2 bases, and the junction held 4 bases outside the gene matches. The CDR3 runs to 14 residues. CDR3 sequence (DNA): TGTGCCATGCTAGCGGGGCCCAACACCGGGGAGCTGTTTTTT. Translating it yields CAMLAGPNTGELFF.

This clonotype turned up a few times. The chain links TRBV12-5 to TRBJ2-1, with D perhaps matching TRBD2 (6 bases). Germline CDR1 reads LGHNT; CDR2 reads FRNRAP. CDR3 size: 15 residues. V was clipped by 0 bases and J by 5 bases, with 11 bases between them. CDR3 residues: CASGLVLRGNNEQFF. CDR3 in DNA: TGTGCTAGTGGTTTGGTGCTACGGGGGAACAATGAGCAGTTCTTC.

This clonotype appeared a few times. V and J are TRBV4-1 and TRBJ1-1; D is unclear. The V and J ends lost 3 bases and 10 bases respectively, with 15 bases between them. CDR3 length: 13 residues. Germline V gene data show CDR1 as MGHRA and CDR2 as YSYEKL. CDR3 sequence reads: CASSHVDSTGAFF. The CDR3 coding sequence is TGCGCCAGCAGCCACGTCGACTCGACGGGAGCTTTCTTT.